This entry is about one T cell receptor beta chain. Use of 60 Vbeta and 13 Jbeta primers characterized the PCR. The repertoire was sequenced with immunoSEQ multiplex PCR; TCRdb's copy has only in-frame clones and lacks some. This table holds under 35,000 clones, about 62% found once. The data originate from a study of cytomegalovirus exposure and HLA in healthy donors. Germline V gene lookup returns CDR1 MDHEN and CDR2 SYDVKM. The CDR3 extends over 15 amino acids. V shed 6 bases and J shed 5 bases, with 17 bases lying between them. The source material was PBMCs. The receptor's source is a male donor in good health and CMV-seropositive. J is TRBJ1-5 and V is TRBV28, with D perhaps matching TRBD1 (6 bases). Here the CDR3 DNA reads TGTGCCAGCAGACTCCTAGGGGGTGAATATCAGCCCCAGCATTTT. Translation: CASRLLGGEYQPQHF.